The source of this T cell receptor (beta chain) is a study of shared clonotypes between healthy human individuals. TCRdb's table, derived via immunoSEQ multiplex PCR, lists solely in-frame clones and lacks some. The sample yields 1.5 million to 2.5 million clones, about 95% seen once. A note on this clone: This sample includes further DNA sequences coding for the same CDR3.

Naive CD8 cells, CD45RO-negative and positively selected for CCR7, excluded terminally differentiated effector memory CD45RA+ cells. Trimming took off 2 bases at V and 2 bases at J, with 4 bases between the two ends. The CDR3 totals 12 residues. CDR1 and CDR2 (germline): SEHNR, FQNEAQ (reference sequence). Sequenced sample: naive CD8+ T cells sorted from blood. The clonotype originates from a man aged 18 to 35 in good health. This chain joins TRBV7-9 and TRBJ2-7; D call uncertain. The CDR3 region has the DNA TGTGCCAGCAGCTTATCCGCCTACGAGCAGTACTTC. Protein product: CASSLSAYEQYF.